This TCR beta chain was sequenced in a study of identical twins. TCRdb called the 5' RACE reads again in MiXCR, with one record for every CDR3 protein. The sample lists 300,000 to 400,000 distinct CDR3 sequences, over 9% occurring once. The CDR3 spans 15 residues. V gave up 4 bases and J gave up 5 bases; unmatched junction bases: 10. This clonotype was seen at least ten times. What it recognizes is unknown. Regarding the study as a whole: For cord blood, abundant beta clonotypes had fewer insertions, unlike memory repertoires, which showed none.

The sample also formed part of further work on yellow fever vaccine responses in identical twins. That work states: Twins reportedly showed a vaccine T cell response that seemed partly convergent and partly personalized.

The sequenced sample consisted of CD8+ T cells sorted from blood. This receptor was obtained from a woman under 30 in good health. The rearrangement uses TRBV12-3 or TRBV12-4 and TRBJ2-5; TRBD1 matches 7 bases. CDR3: CASSYTGDNGETQYF. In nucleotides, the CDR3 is TGTGCCAGCAGTTATACAGGGGATAATGGCGAGACCCAGTACTTC.